This T cell receptor (beta chain) was recovered during a study of blood T cell repertoires in COVID-19. The CDR3 spans 16 residues. J lost 6 bases, V lost 5 bases, and 15 bases had no gene match. Germline V gene data show CDR1 as MNHEY and CDR2 as SMNVEV (reference sequence). This table comes from immunoSEQ multiplex PCR, and its TCRdb copy is limited to in-frame clones, with some not included. Of hundreds of thousands of clones in the sample, around 88% were seen once. This TCR was recovered from a man between 35 and 55 years old with acute or convalescent COVID-19. The material sequenced was peripheral blood. V gene TRBV27 combines with J gene TRBJ1-1; 7 nucleotides align to TRBD1. CDR3: CASSPRQGRGIPEAFF. CDR3 sequence (DNA): TGTGCCAGCAGTCCCCGACAGGGACGGGGTATACCTGAAGCTTTCTTT.